Described below is a single T cell receptor beta chain sequence and its context. Antigen specificity is unknown. These data originate in a study of T-cell reconstitution after alpha-beta-depleted transplantation in children. Whole-study results and caveats: For some patients, TCRbeta diversity was high at day 60 because of recipient T cells and thymic progenitors that survived. T-cell counts and diversity at one year following transplant were attributed mainly to newly produced T cells. Approximately two months post-transplant, alpha-beta T cells reportedly originated from several hundred expanded graft clones.

Unique molecular identifiers were built into the TCRbeta library. Each CDR3 protein gets one entry after TCRdb re-called the PCR reads with MiXCR. Of about 870,000 distinct CDR3 sequences in the sample, 15% to 20% are singletons; the top ten hold around 5.3%. This TCR derives from a male patient between 10 and 17 years old who had a stem cell transplant for acute lymphoblastic leukemia, so the T cells may come from the graft donor. This sample comprised PBMCs, mostly from graft donor cells, obtained 360 days after TCRalphabeta/CD19-depleted stem cell transplant.

The CDR3 is CASSLVGQSIHEQYF. As DNA, the CDR3 is TGCGCCAGCAGCTTGGTGGGACAGTCGATCCACGAGCAGTACTTC. V usage is TRBV5-1 and J usage is TRBJ2-7; 7 bases line up with TRBD1. Germline loops: CDR1 SGHRS, CDR2 YFSETQ. The CDR3 is 15 residues long. J gave up 5 bases and V 0 bases, and 8 bases lay outside the gene matches.